Below, 24 T cell receptor beta chains from the same sample are listed, as sequenced in a study of cytomegalovirus exposure and HLA in healthy donors. The PCR ran on 60 Vbeta and 13 Jbeta primers. Measured with immunoSEQ multiplex PCR; TCRdb has only the in-frame clones, and not every one. The data show some 130,000 clones, about 74% seen once. Sequenced material: PBMCs. The receptors come from a woman aged 45-65 years in good health and CMV-seropositive.

This rearrangement joins TRBV9 to TRBJ2-3, with D uncertain. Deletions cut 0 bases from V and 0 bases from J, with 5 bases between. The CDR3 contains 14 residues. Germline V gene sequence: CDR1 SGDLS, CDR2 YYNGEE. Here the CDR3 reads CASSVGGSTDTQYF. In nucleotides, the CDR3 is TGTGCCAGCAGCGTAGGCGGTAGCACAGATACGCAGTATTTT.

This clone was detected only once. V and J are TRBV9 and TRBJ2-1, with TRBD2 identical over 7 bases. From germline, CDR1 is SGDLS and CDR2 YYNGEE. V shed 4 bases, J shed 3 bases, and the junction held 4 bases outside the gene matches. CDR3 length equals 14 residues. CDR3: CASSPGTNYNEQFF. CDR3 in DNA: TGTGCCAGCAGCCCCGGGACTAACTACAATGAGCAGTTCTTC.

This chain uses TRBV19 with TRBJ2-2; weak D call: TRBD1 (5 bases). CDR3 length equals 16 residues. Trimming pared 10 bases from V and 4 bases from J, leaving 22 bases between. The germline CDR1 and CDR2 sequences are LNHDA and SQIVND (reference sequence). The CDR3 here is CAIKASGNSGTGELFF. CDR3 in DNA: TGTGCCATCAAGGCCTCAGGGAACTCGGGCACCGGGGAGCTGTTTTTT.

CDR3 sequence reads: CASSLGQGSDNEQYF. The CDR3 nucleotides read TGTGCCAGCAGCTTAGGACAGGGGAGTGATAACGAGCAGTACTTC. The genes are TRBV7-9 and TRBJ2-7, with 8 bases matching TRBD1. V shed 1 base and J 5 bases; nucleotides not matched to a gene: 7. Germline CDR1 and CDR2: SEHNR and FQNEAQ (reference sequence). There are 15 residues in the CDR3.

DNA of the CDR3: TGTGCCAGCAGTGAACTGGGGGCCTCCGGGGCCAACGTCCTGACTTTC. Its protein product is CASSELGASGANVLTF. The gene calls are TRBV2 and TRBJ2-6; a weak D match, TRBD1 (6 bases). CDR3 length: 16 residues. CDR1 SNHLY and CDR2 FYNNEI come from the germline V gene. V was pared by 2 bases and J by 4 bases, with 12 bases between.

The J gene is TRBJ1-2, the V gene TRBV6-5; weak D call: TRBD1 (5 bases). Trimming shortened V by 5 bases and J by 2 bases, and 12 bases separated the two germline ends. The CDR3 contains 14 residues. Germline V gene data show CDR1 as MNHEY and CDR2 as SVGAGI. CDR3 coding DNA: TGTGCCAGCAGTGCCGCAGGGAAGAACTATGGCTACACCTTC. It yields the protein CASSAAGKNYGYTF.

The chain uses TRBV2 and TRBJ1-5; D gene ambiguous. The CDR3 consists of 12 residues. Deletions cut 5 bases from V and 3 bases from J, with 5 bases between. Germline-derived CDR1 and CDR2 are SNHLY and FYNNEI. The CDR3 coding sequence is TGTGCCAGCAGTCACACCAATCAGCCCCAGCATTTT. This encodes CASSHTNQPQHF.

The J gene is TRBJ1-2, the V gene TRBV6-1; no clear D gene. The CDR3 contains 15 residues. Looked up from germline, CDR1 is MNHNS and CDR2 is SASEGT. V was shortened by 4 bases and J by 6 bases, with 18 bases between the two germline ends. CDR3 sequence: CASSVTYPPRDGYTF. For the CDR3, the DNA is TGTGCCAGCAGTGTAACTTACCCACCAAGAGATGGCTACACCTTC.

This clone occurred a few times. The J gene is TRBJ2-5, the V gene TRBV14; 11 bases fit TRBD2. The V gene end was trimmed by 4 bases and the J gene end by 1 base; junction bases not matched to a gene: 11. From germline, CDR1 is SGHDN and CDR2 FVKESK. The CDR3 runs 18 residues. The CDR3 spells CASSRQTSSGGLQETQYF. The CDR3 coding sequence is TGTGCCAGCAGCCGCCAAACTTCTAGCGGGGGGCTCCAAGAGACCCAGTACTTC. Full variable domain (rest looked up from reference TRBV14 and TRBJ2-5): EAGVTQFPSHSVIEKGQTVTLRCDPISGHDNLYWYRRVMGKEIKFLLHFVKESKQDESGMPNNRFLAERTGGTYSTLKVQPAELEDSGVYFCASSRQTSSGGLQETQYFGPGTRLLVL.

The chain carries TRBV11-2 and TRBJ2-3, with TRBD2 as a possible D gene (6 bases). The CDR3 loop spans 11 amino acids. The germline CDR1 and CDR2 sequences are SGHAT and FQNNGV. Trimming pared 6 bases from V and 6 bases from J, leaving 7 bases between. The CDR3 coding sequence is TGTGCCAGCAGGAGCGGGGATACGCAGTATTTT. Translation: CASRSGDTQYF.

The V and J genes are TRBV7-2 and TRBJ1-4; the D is unclear. The V end was cut by 5 bases, the J end by 4 bases, with 11 bases between. Germline V CDR1 and CDR2: SGHTA, FQGNSA. This CDR3 has 14 residues. In nucleotides, the CDR3 is TGTGCCAGCAGCCTATCCGGGAATAATGAAAAACTGTTTTTT. Translating it yields CASSLSGNNEKLFF.

The chain employs TRBV10-3 and TRBJ1-2; 10 positions agree with TRBD1. The junction had 2 bases not matched to a gene; V was cut back by 6 bases and J by 7 bases. CDR1 ENHRY and CDR2 SYGVKD come from the germline V gene. The CDR3 has 12 amino acids. The DNA for the CDR3 is TGTGCCATCAGCGGACAGGGGGGTGGCTACACCTTC. Protein sequence: CAISGQGGGYTF.

The CDR3 DNA sequence: TGCGCCAGCAGCCCTCGTACAGGGTCCACTGAAGCTTTCTTT. It yields the protein CASSPRTGSTEAFF. J is TRBJ1-1 and V is TRBV5-1, with D possibly matching TRBD1 (6 bases). The CDR3 is 14 amino acids. From germline, CDR1 is SGHRS and CDR2 YFSETQ. V was pared by 4 bases and J by 4 bases, with 14 bases between.

The rearrangement links TRBV14 to TRBJ1-2; D gene uncertain. This CDR3 region has 14 residues. Trimming removed 2 bases at V and 2 bases at J, with 9 bases between. Germline loops: CDR1 SGHDN, CDR2 FVKESK. The CDR3 is CASSQSRGNYGYTF. CDR3 in DNA: TGTGCCAGCAGCCAATCGCGAGGGAACTATGGCTACACCTTC.

The table lists this clone with a few counts. The genes are TRBV6-5 and TRBJ2-5, with 7 bases fitting TRBD1. CDR3 length equals 15 residues. V was clipped by 6 bases and J by 5 bases; unmatched bases: 12. Germline V gives CDR1 MNHEY, CDR2 SVGAGI. This chain's CDR3 is CASSSFRQGVETQYF. CDR3 sequence (DNA): TGTGCCAGCAGCTCCTTCCGACAGGGAGTTGAGACCCAGTACTTC.

The J gene is TRBJ2-5, the V gene TRBV6-1, with a tentative D call TRBD2 (6 bases). Germline CDR1 reads MNHNS; CDR2 reads SASEGT. Trimming stripped 1 base from V and 4 bases from J, with 7 bases between. CDR3 length: 13 residues. The CDR3 DNA sequence: TGTGCCAGCAGTGAAGTGGGGGGAGAGACCCAGTACTTC. This encodes CASSEVGGETQYF.

This rearrangement joins TRBV4-1 to TRBJ2-1, with a weak D call TRBD2 (6 bases). The V end lost 5 bases, the J end lost 2 bases, and 16 bases lay between the germline ends. The CDR3 runs to 16 residues. The germline V gene encodes CDR1 MGHRA and CDR2 YSYEKL. CDR3 sequence (DNA): TGCGCCAGCAGCGGCAGGTCGGGCGGGGCCTACAATGAGCAGTTCTTC. Its translation: CASSGRSGGAYNEQFF.

The V and J genes are TRBV7-9 and TRBJ1-6, with TRBD1 matching over 7 bases. J lost 7 bases, V lost 3 bases, and 3 bases had no gene match. Germline V gene sequence: CDR1 SEHNR, CDR2 FQNEAQ (reference sequence). CDR3 length: 14 residues. Here the CDR3 DNA reads TGTGCCAGCAGCTTGACAGGGCGAAATTCACCCCTCCACTTT. Its protein product is CASSLTGRNSPLHF.

CDR3 loop: CASSQLEGYTF. In DNA form, the CDR3 reads TGTGCCAGCTCACAGCTGGAGGGCTACACCTTC. The chain couples TRBV18 to TRBJ1-2; D unresolved. The germline CDR1 and CDR2 sequences are KGHSH and LQKENI. This CDR3 has 11 amino acids. The germline V and J ends were trimmed by 4 bases and 8 bases, with 8 bases remaining between them.

This clone was counted a single time. The V and J genes are TRBV29-1 and TRBJ1-1, with 8 bases fitting TRBD1. Germline CDR1 is SQVTM and CDR2 is ANQGSEA. The CDR3 runs 12 residues. The trim removed 6 bases at V and 4 bases at J, leaving 4 bases unmatched. CDR3 nucleotides: TGCAGCGTGTCGACAGGGGCCACTGAAGCTTTCTTT. As protein: CSVSTGATEAFF.

The genes are TRBV9 and TRBJ1-6; D remains ambiguous. This CDR3 is 14 amino acids long. Looked up from germline, CDR1 is SGDLS and CDR2 is YYNGEE. Trimming took off 5 bases at V and 13 bases at J, with 19 bases between the two ends. DNA for the CDR3: TGTGCCAGCAGACGGGCCACAACGGACTCGCCCCTCCACTTT. Encoded protein: CASRRATTDSPLHF.

The rearrangement links TRBV19 to TRBJ1-2; 8 nucleotides align to TRBD1. Trimming removed 9 bases from V and 6 bases from J; junction bases left unmatched: 9. Germline values: CDR1 LNHDA, CDR2 SQIVND (reference sequence). The CDR3 sequence is 13 residues long. The chain's CDR3 is CASQGQGADGYTF. The CDR3 bases are TGTGCCAGCCAGGGCCAGGGGGCGGATGGCTACACCTTC.

This rearrangement joins TRBV4-2 to TRBJ1-5; 8 bases fit TRBD1. CDR1 LGHNA and CDR2 YNFKEQ come from the germline V gene. V was pared by 5 bases and J by 9 bases, with 12 bases of the junction left unmatched. This CDR3 is 15 amino acids long. CDR3 nucleotides: TGTGCCAGCAGCATTCGGACAGGGAAGTCAGGGCCCCAGCATTTT. As protein: CASSIRTGKSGPQHF.

The CDR3 loop reads CASSDGWGYTF. CDR3 coding DNA: TGTGCCAGCAGCGATGGCTGGGGCTACACCTTC. This rearrangement joins TRBV25-1 to TRBJ1-2, with D unresolved. Germline V gives CDR1 MGHDK, CDR2 SYGVNS. This CDR3 has 11 residues. Between the trimmed V and J ends, which lost 6 bases and 8 bases, there was a span of 10 bases.